These 6 T cell receptor beta chains came from one sample sequenced in a study of Ad26.COV2.S vaccination and SARS-CoV-2 variants. Assay: immunoSEQ multiplex PCR; the TCRdb copy retains only in-frame clones and omits some. This table has approximately 400,000 clones, roughly nine tenths appearing once. The sequenced sample was peripheral blood, obtained after recovery from COVID-19. Receptors were obtained from a human donor who had recovered from COVID-19.

The rearrangement links TRBV6-5 to TRBJ1-2, with D perhaps TRBD1 (5 bases). The V and J ends lost 10 bases and 7 bases respectively, with 22 bases between them. CDR1 MNHEY and CDR2 SVGAGI come from the germline V gene. This CDR3 contains 14 residues. The CDR3 DNA reads TGTGCCACCCTCGGGACGGGACCGGCCCGTGGCTACACCTTC. This encodes CATLGTGPARGYTF.

The genes are TRBV29-1 and TRBJ1-3; possible D gene TRBD1, 6 bases. V was trimmed by 6 bases and J by 4 bases, leaving 19 bases between them. The CDR3 has 15 amino acids. The germline V gene has CDR1 SQVTM and CDR2 ANQGSEA. The CDR3 is CSVETWDKLGNTIYF. CDR3 DNA sequence: TGCAGCGTCGAAACCTGGGACAAGTTAGGAAACACCATATATTTT.

The V gene is TRBV15, the J gene TRBJ1-5, with 9 positions matching TRBD1. The V gene's germline CDR1 is LNHNV and CDR2 YYDKDF (reference sequence). Trimming took 5 bases from V and 8 from J; bases not matched to a gene: 10. The CDR3 consists of 15 residues. This CDR3 reads CATSPGQGNLEPQHF. In DNA, the CDR3 is TGTGCCACCAGCCCAGGACAGGGGAACTTGGAGCCCCAGCATTTT.

This clone occurred once. Here the CDR3 reads CASSESPGNLGGYTF. The CDR3 DNA reads TGCGCCAGCAGTGAGTCCCCCGGAAATTTAGGAGGCTACACCTTC. The chain is built from TRBV10-1 and TRBJ1-2; D unclear. Germline values: CDR1 WNHNN, CDR2 SYGVQD (reference sequence). CDR3 size: 15 residues. Trimming left V 0 bases short and J 8 bases short, with 16 bases between.

The chain employs TRBV2 and TRBJ1-5; no definite D call. This CDR3 is 14 amino acids long. Trimming left V 8 bases short and J 4 bases short, with 15 bases between. Germline CDR1 reads SNHLY; CDR2 reads FYNNEI. CDR3 in amino acids: CASRQTAINQPQHF. CDR3 coding DNA: TGTGCCAGCCGCCAAACGGCGATAAATCAGCCCCAGCATTTT.

The chain carries TRBV3-1 (or the pseudogene TRBV3-2) and TRBJ1-6; a weak D match, TRBD1 (6 bases). Trimming stripped 8 bases from V and 14 bases from J, with 13 bases between. The CDR3 runs 11 residues. CDR1 is LGHDT, CDR2 YNNKEL, per germline (reference sequence). CDR3 sequence (DNA): TGTGCCAGCGGGGGCGGGTTGGCCCTCCACTTT. Its translation is CASGGGLALHF.